Below are 19 T cell receptor beta chains sequenced from a single sample in a study of T cell repertoires in cytomegalovirus infection. A single record per CDR3 protein comes from TCRdb applying MiXCR to the reads. The sample lists about 76,000 distinct CDR3 sequences, less than 4.5% occurring once. Source material: PBMCs. The receptors originated from a human donor in good health (CMV status not recorded). Some clones in this sample may be carry-over from other donors' samples.

This chain joins TRBV9 and TRBJ1-2, with TRBD1 matching over 7 bases. V dropped 3 bases and J dropped 6; count of bases not matched to a gene: 17. The CDR3 runs 17 residues. From germline, CDR1 is SGDLS and CDR2 YYNGEE. This chain's CDR3 is CASSAGAGREGADGYTF. DNA for the CDR3: TGTGCCAGCAGCGCTGGGGCTGGCAGAGAGGGGGCGGATGGCTACACCTTC.

In this sample, this clonotype turned up many times. The chain carries TRBV10-3 and TRBJ2-7, with 7 bases that match TRBD2. Per germline, CDR1 ENHRY and CDR2 SYGVKD. V shed 4 bases, J shed 6 bases, and the junction held 9 bases outside the gene matches. This CDR3 has 14 residues. The CDR3 DNA follows: TGTGCCATCAGTGTGGGACTATCATTTAGCGAGCAGTACTTC. Its translation is CAISVGLSFSEQYF.

In this sample, this clonotype turned up many times. The V and J genes are TRBV5-1 and TRBJ1-2; perhaps TRBD1 as D (5 bases). V was shortened by 5 bases and J by 2 bases, with 13 bases between the two germline ends. Germline-derived CDR1 and CDR2 are SGHRS and YFSETQ. CDR3 length: 14 residues. The CDR3 bases are TGCGCCAGCAGTTCGGGACGGCAGAACTATGGCTACACCTTC. Its translation: CASSSGRQNYGYTF.

This clonotype was seen repeatedly, ten times or more. The rearrangement uses TRBV10-1 and TRBJ2-1; maybe TRBD2 (6 bases). Germline CDR1 reads WNHNN; CDR2 reads SYGVQD (reference sequence). The CDR3 runs 13 residues. The germline V and J ends were trimmed by 4 bases and 8 bases, with 12 bases remaining between them. The CDR3 protein is CASSGRVDDEQFF. In DNA, the CDR3 is TGCGCCAGCAGTGGGAGGGTTGACGATGAGCAGTTCTTC.

This clonotype was counted many times. The chain joins TRBV19 to TRBJ1-2; D is uncertain. The germline V and J ends were trimmed by 3 bases and 7 bases, with 15 bases remaining between them. The CDR3 length is 14 residues. The germline V gene has CDR1 LNHDA and CDR2 SQIVND (reference sequence). DNA of the CDR3: TGTGCCAGTAGTATTCTTTCTGGTTACGGTGGCTACACCTTC. Its protein product is CASSILSGYGGYTF.

This clonotype was recorded at least ten times. The J gene is TRBJ2-7, the V gene TRBV7-6; D remains unclear. The CDR3 spans 15 residues. V was clipped by 0 bases and J by 2 bases, with 11 bases between them. Germline V gene sequence: CDR1 SGHVS, CDR2 FNYEAQ. In DNA form, the CDR3 reads TGTGCCAGCAGCTTAGCTTACGGACCGACCTACGAGCAGTACTTC. Its protein is CASSLAYGPTYEQYF.

This clonotype came up many times. The chain carries TRBV2 and TRBJ1-5; maybe TRBD1 (5 bases). The CDR3 runs 15 residues. Trimming shortened V by 6 bases and J by 1 base, and 13 bases separated the two germline ends. Germline CDR1 is SNHLY and CDR2 is FYNNEI. CDR3: CASSVSRESNQPQHF. The CDR3 DNA is TGTGCCAGCAGCGTCAGCAGGGAGAGCAATCAGCCCCAGCATTTT.

In its sample, this clonotype was seen many times. The V gene is TRBV7-3, the J gene TRBJ1-1; no firm D call. Germline V gene data show CDR1 as SGHTA and CDR2 as FQGTGA. V was clipped by 3 bases and J by 5 bases, with 13 bases between them. This CDR3 is built from 14 residues. Here the CDR3 DNA reads TGTGCCAGCAGCTTCCTCGACTGGGGAACTGAAGCTTTCTTT. Translation gives CASSFLDWGTEAFF.

Many counts were recorded for this clonotype. This chain uses TRBV7-2 with TRBJ2-7; 8 bases are shared with TRBD1. The CDR3 is made up of 14 amino acids. Germline CDR1 SGHTA, CDR2 FQGNSA. After removal of 4 bases from V and 5 bases from J, the junction contained 7 bases not matched to a gene. The CDR3 is CASSSRTGSHEQYF. The CDR3 DNA reads as TGTGCCAGCAGCTCCCGGACAGGGAGCCACGAGCAGTACTTC.

As to this clonotype: Being one base from a much bigger clone, this may be a read error. The chain links TRBV7-7 to TRBJ2-1; 13 bases are a match to TRBD2. CDR1 is SSHAT, CDR2 FNYEAQ, per germline (reference sequence). This CDR3 region has 15 residues. As DNA, the CDR3 is TGTGCTAGCAGCCCCACTAGCGGGGGGGCCGGTGAGCAGTTCTTC. It yields the protein CASSPTSGGAGEQFF.

This clonotype has at least ten counts. This chain links TRBV7-9 with TRBJ2-4, with 9 bases lining up with TRBD1. The length of the CDR3 is 16 residues. After removal of 5 bases from V and 0 bases from J, the junction contained 5 bases not matched to a gene. Germline-derived CDR1 and CDR2 are SEHNR and FQNEAQ (reference sequence). The chain's CDR3 is CASSPGTGLAKNIQYF. The CDR3 bases are TGTGCCAGCAGCCCAGGGACAGGGTTAGCCAAAAACATTCAGTACTTC.

This clonotype appeared many times. The J gene is TRBJ1-6, the V gene TRBV12-3 or TRBV12-4, with 7 bases identical to TRBD1. V lost 3 bases, J lost 7 bases, and 3 bases stayed unmatched. This CDR3 is 14 amino acids long. CDR3 sequence (DNA): TGTGCCAGCAGTTTGGGACAGAGGAATTCACCCCTCCACTTT. This codes for CASSLGQRNSPLHF.

This clonotype was recorded at least ten times. J is TRBJ1-5 and V is TRBV28; 8 bases match TRBD1. The V gene end was trimmed by 6 bases and the J gene end by 4 bases; junction bases not matched to a gene: 8. Germline values: CDR1 MDHEN, CDR2 SYDVKM. This CDR3 is built from 15 residues. The CDR3 DNA reads as TGTGCCAGCAGGTTACTTGACAGGGGAAATCAGCCCCAGCATTTT. The encoded protein is CASRLLDRGNQPQHF.

This clonotype was seen many times. J is TRBJ2-7 and V is TRBV29-1, with 12 bases aligning to TRBD1. The CDR3 extends over 15 amino acids. V was pared by 4 bases and J by 5 bases, with 9 bases of the junction left unmatched. Germline CDR1 SQVTM, CDR2 ANQGSEA. The CDR3 protein is CSVGGGDRGPNEQYF. CDR3 DNA: TGCAGCGTTGGGGGGGGGGACAGGGGGCCTAACGAGCAGTACTTC.

This clonotype showed up many times. V gene TRBV10-3 combines with J gene TRBJ2-3; D gene unclear. The CDR3 spans 14 residues. Trimming took off 4 bases at V and 1 base at J, with 9 bases between the two ends. Germline V gene data show CDR1 as ENHRY and CDR2 as SYGVKD. CDR3 bases: TGTGCCATCAGTGGCCCAACCCGCACAGATACGCAGTATTTT. Its translation: CAISGPTRTDTQYF.

This clonotype counts as medium-sized (0.01 to 0.1%). The V and J genes are TRBV7-8 and TRBJ1-3; TRBD1 aligns across 10 bases. V lost 5 bases and J lost 0; bases outside the gene matches: 7. Germline values: CDR1 SGHVS, CDR2 FQNEAQ. The CDR3 length is 17 residues. The CDR3 DNA reads as TGTGCCAGCAGCGCTTGGGACAGGGGCTACTCTGGAAACACCATATATTTT. As protein: CASSAWDRGYSGNTIYF.

This clonotype showed up many times. The V and J genes are TRBV7-8 and TRBJ2-7, with unresolved D. The V end was cut by 1 base, the J end by 0 bases, with 4 bases between. Germline V gives CDR1 SGHVS, CDR2 FQNEAQ. The CDR3 is made up of 13 amino acids. In DNA, the CDR3 is TGTGCCAGCAGCTTAGATCCCTCCTACGAGCAGTACTTC. It is translated as CASSLDPSYEQYF. Complete variable domain (other parts from reference TRBV7-8 and TRBJ2-7): GAGVSQSPRYKVAKRGQDVALRCDPISGHVSLFWYQQALGQGPEFLTYFQNEAQLDKSGLPSDRFFAERPEGSVSTLKIQRTQQEDSAVYLCASSLDPSYEQYFGPGTRLTVT.

This clonotype was picked up many times. This chain joins TRBV6-4 and TRBJ2-3, with TRBD1 identical over 10 bases. CDR1 and CDR2 from the germline V gene are MRHNA and SNTAGT. Unmatched junction bases numbered 0, after V lost 2 bases and J lost 4 bases. This CDR3 comprises 14 residues. Here the CDR3 reads CASSDGQGADTQYF. For the CDR3, the DNA is TGTGCCAGCAGTGACGGACAGGGGGCAGATACGCAGTATTTT.

This clonotype was seen repeatedly, ten times or more. The chain links TRBV7-8 to TRBJ1-4; no clear D. V dropped 4 bases and J dropped 0 bases, with 12 bases sitting between them. The germline gives CDR1 SGHVS, CDR2 FQNEAQ. The CDR3 has 16 amino acids. The CDR3 loop reads CASSSGPPTTNEKLFF. The CDR3, as DNA: TGTGCCAGCAGCTCCGGACCACCTACAACTAATGAAAAACTGTTTTTT.